This TCR beta chain was observed in a study of T cell changes during pregnancy in multiple sclerosis. This CDR3 is built from 14 residues. Germline V gives CDR1 MNHEY, CDR2 SMNVEV (reference sequence). Trimming removed 7 bases from V and 5 bases from J, with 12 bases in between. TCRdb's table, derived via immunoSEQ multiplex PCR, lists solely in-frame clones and lacks some. The table shows 30,000 or so clones, with around 90% occurring only once. The TCR originated in a female donor with multiple sclerosis, enrolled in a pregnancy study. The chain uses TRBV27 and TRBJ1-6, with D possibly TRBD1 on 6 matching bases. The specimen was CD8+ T cells from peripheral blood mononuclear cells, collected in the first trimester of pregnancy. CDR3 in DNA: TGTGCCAGCACAAGAAGGACAGATAATTCACCCCTCCACTTT. It yields the protein CASTRRTDNSPLHF.